This TCR beta chain was sequenced during a study of early T cells in non-severe SARS-CoV-2 infection. The TCR library protocol was used to attach unique molecular identifiers. These identifiers were attached to individual cDNA molecules. In TCRdb, the 5' RACE reads were re-called with MiXCR into one record per CDR3 protein. The sample includes 80,000 to 95,000 distinct CDR3 sequences, 10% to 15% seen only once; the top ten take 5% to 8%. There are 16 residues in the CDR3. Germline CDR1 is SGHAT and CDR2 is FQDESV (reference sequence). The V and J ends lost 1 base and 6 bases respectively, with 17 bases between them.

Sequences were obtained from whole blood. The receptor's source is an adult who was a healthcare worker with PCR-confirmed SARS-CoV-2 infection or an uninfected control (not recorded which). The chain uses TRBV11-1 and TRBJ2-3, with D possibly matching TRBD2 (6 bases). Written as DNA, the CDR3 is TGTGCCAGCAGCTTAGAAACGGGACTCCGGGTTGATACGCAGTATTTT. It specifies CASSLETGLRVDTQYF.